Listed below are T cell receptor beta chains from one sample, sequenced in a study of shared clonotypes between healthy human individuals. Profiled with immunoSEQ multiplex PCR; TCRdb holds only in-frame clones, not every one. The sample includes more than 2,000,000 clones, just over 90% of them seen just once. Sequenced sample: naive CD4+ T cells from PBMCs. These receptors all come from a young man in good health. Some clones in this sample may be carry-over from other donors' samples. The CDR3 runs from the conserved cysteine through the conserved F or W.

J | V | CDR3
TRBJ2-3 | TRBV6-1 | CASSVRGGGDTQYF
TRBJ1-5 | TRBV2 | CASSRAGDNNQPQHF
TRBJ1-2 | TRBV28 | CASSLSDRGRRGYTF
TRBJ1-2 | TRBV5-4 | CASSPGTGALNYGYTF
TRBJ1-2 | TRBV5-1 | CASSTSGLDGYTF
TRBJ1-2 | TRBV18 | CASSPKQGANGYTF
TRBJ1-2 | TRBV30 | CAWSPERGGYTF
TRBJ1-2 | TRBV5-4 | CASSPGSGGYTF
TRBJ2-7 | TRBV19 | CARGFNPYEQYF
TRBJ2-3 | TRBV7-9 | CASSSHDTPSTDTQYF
TRBJ1-5 | TRBV19 | CASSADRERPQHF
TRBJ1-1 | TRBV14 | CASSQDPFRSSEAFF
TRBJ2-2 | TRBV7-2 | CASSLRGQGAPGELFF
TRBJ1-6 | TRBV7-9 | CASSSLVTYNSPLHF
TRBJ2-5 | TRBV5-1 | CASSLTTGQETQYF
TRBJ2-5 | TRBV5-1 | CASSPGGGPPREETQYF